These 2 T cell receptor beta chains share one sample of origin, sequenced in a study of identical twins (dated by TCRdb to about 2016). Library preparation employed 5' RACE. Sequencing was carried out with an Illumina HiSeq 2000. TCRdb applied fastp at Q25 and MiXCR to the public reads, then kept only in-frame beta chains. Rows matching on CDR3 protein sequence are summarized as one entry with the most common DNA and genes. The sample yields some 900,000 distinct CDR3 sequences; roughly an eighth were counted once. The top ten constitute roughly 1.6% of the sample. The sample was also linked to a second study, of yellow fever vaccine responses in identical twins.

Input material: PBMCs. These TCRs come from a woman in her late teens or twenties in good health.

This clonotype appeared many times. This chain links TRBV2 with TRBJ1-2, with D unclear. This CDR3 is 11 amino acids long. Trimming took off 10 bases at V and 7 bases at J, with 13 bases between the two ends. CDR1 is SNHLY, CDR2 FYNNEI, per germline. This chain's CDR3 is CANRPYGGYTF. The CDR3, as DNA: TGTGCCAACCGACCCTACGGTGGCTACACCTTC.

V gene TRBV5-1 combines with J gene TRBJ2-1; D is uncertain. This CDR3 region has 14 residues. The germline CDR1 and CDR2 sequences are SGHRS and YFSETQ. Trimming pared 0 bases from V and 5 bases from J, leaving 9 bases between. For the CDR3, the DNA is TGCGCCAGCAGCTTGGGACACGTGAACAATGAGCAGTTCTTC. Amino acids: CASSLGHVNNEQFF.